The rows below give T cell receptor beta chains drawn from one sample of a study of patients and donors after allogeneic stem cell transplantation. Via MiXCR, TCRdb re-called the RT-PCR reads, giving one row per CDR3 protein. The sample consists of roughly 250,000 distinct CDR3 sequences, 11% to 15% of them appearing once. The sample consisted of blood, either unsorted or a sorted T cell fraction (not recorded which). These receptors originate from a human donor who was either an allogeneic HSCT recipient or a stem cell or donor lymphocyte infusion donor (not recorded which). It is not recorded whose cells these are; they may come from a transplant donor. The CDR3 runs from the conserved cysteine through the conserved F or W. The D gene is left open where the match is weak. Expanded clones are given a class, and other clones once, few, many or no size at all.

TGTGCCAGCAGCCCTGGGACTAGCGGGGGGGTACAAGAGACCCAGTACTTC	CASSPGTSGGVQETQYF	TRBV4-2	TRBJ2-5	TRBD2	NA
TGTGCCAGCAGTTCCAGGGGTTCCCCTAACACTGAAGCTTTCTTT	CASSSRGSPNTEAFF	TRBV27	TRBJ1-1	NA	many
TGTGCCAGCAGGGGGACTAGCGGGAGGGTCTATACGCAGTATTTT	CASRGTSGRVYTQYF	TRBV12-3/TRBV12-4	TRBJ2-3	TRBD2	many
TGTGCCAGCAGTCCCAGCGGAGGAAACACCATATATTTT	CASSPSGGNTIYF	TRBV12-3/TRBV12-4	TRBJ1-3	NA	NA
TGTGCCAGCAGTTACCCGGGACTCCCGTCAGTGACCCAGTACTTC	CASSYPGLPSVTQYF	TRBV6-5	TRBJ2-5	NA	few
TGTGCCAGCAGCTTTCTGACTGACAGGTCCTACGAGCAGTACTTC	CASSFLTDRSYEQYF	TRBV7-9	TRBJ2-7	NA	few
TGTGCCTGGAGTCTATCGGCCGGGGAGCTGTTTTTT	CAWSLSAGELFF	TRBV30	TRBJ2-2	NA	many
TGCAGCGTTTTGCGGATCAGGTCTTCCTATGGCTACACCTTC	CSVLRIRSSYGYTF	TRBV29-1	TRBJ1-2	NA	few
TGTGCCAGTAGTAGCCCAGGGACTCAGCCCCAGCATTTT	CASSSPGTQPQHF	TRBV19	TRBJ1-5	NA	many
TGTGCCAGTAGAATACGGGACTCCTCCCTAGAGCAGTACTTC	CASRIRDSSLEQYF	TRBV19	TRBJ2-7	NA	NA
TGTGCCAGCAGCTTATCAGGGGATAATGAAGCTTTCTTT	CASSLSGDNEAFF	TRBV7-3	TRBJ1-1	NA	many
TGTGCCAGCAGTGCAGGGGGGAGAGACTATGGCTACACCTTC	CASSAGGRDYGYTF	TRBV6-1	TRBJ1-2	TRBD1	few
TGTGCCAGCGCGGAGGGACTATCACAAGAGCAGTTCTTC	CASAEGLSQEQFF	TRBV7-3	TRBJ2-1	TRBD2	NA
TGTGCCAGCAGTGACGGTCGGGATCAGCCCCAGCATTTT	CASSDGRDQPQHF	TRBV6-1	TRBJ1-5	NA	NA
TGTGCCAGCAGTGAATCCCCTAGCTCCGATGAGCAGTTCTTC	CASSESPSSDEQFF	TRBV6-1	TRBJ2-1	NA	NA
TGTGCCAGCAGCGGAAAGGGACAGTTGAACACTGAAGCTTTCTTT	CASSGKGQLNTEAFF	TRBV9	TRBJ1-1	TRBD1	many
TGTGCCAGCAGCGTAAGTCGGACAGGGGGCTCCTACGAGCAGTACTTC	CASSVSRTGGSYEQYF	TRBV9	TRBJ2-7	TRBD1	few
TGCAGCGCGGTCGATCACCAGGGTAACTATGGCTACACCTTC	CSAVDHQGNYGYTF	TRBV29-1	TRBJ1-2	NA	few
TGCGCCAGCAGCTTGGGACACCGACAAAATAATTCACCCCTCCACTTT	CASSLGHRQNNSPLHF	TRBV5-1	TRBJ1-6	NA	few
TGTGCCAGCAGCTTAAAACAGGGGGCGAGCACCGGGGAGCTGTTTTTT	CASSLKQGASTGELFF	TRBV7-9	TRBJ2-2	TRBD1	many
TGCAGTGCTCCAGCGGGAATCACAGATACGCAGTATTTT	CSAPAGITDTQYF	TRBV20-1	TRBJ2-3	TRBD2	NA
TGTGCCTGGGGGACAGGGGATCCGAGCTCTGGAAACACCATATATTTT	CAWGTGDPSSGNTIYF	TRBV30	TRBJ1-3	TRBD1	NA
TGTGCCAGCAGCAAAGCGGGAGGAAACAATGAGCAGTTCTTC	CASSKAGGNNEQFF	TRBV11-3	TRBJ2-1	TRBD2	few
TGCAGTGCTGAAGGACGGACGAACACTGAAGCTTTCTTT	CSAEGRTNTEAFF	TRBV20-1	TRBJ1-1	NA	NA
TGTGCCAGCTCACCGAGACTCGCGGACATTCAGTACTTC	CASSPRLADIQYF	TRBV18	TRBJ2-4	NA	few
TGTGCCAGCAGCTTAGGGCAGTTGGAGCTCTCGCCCCTCCACTTT	CASSLGQLELSPLHF	TRBV7-8	TRBJ1-6	NA	NA
TGTGCCAGCAGCTCGGGACAGGAACTCGGAACCCAGTACTTC	CASSSGQELGTQYF	TRBV13	TRBJ2-5	TRBD1	NA
TGTGCCAGCAGCCGTCCCGTAATCGGACAGCCCAGGAGCGGGGAGCTGTTTTTT	CASSRPVIGQPRSGELFF	TRBV7-6	TRBJ2-2	NA	NA
TGTGCCAGTAGTCCCCGGAATGGGGACGGTTCACCCCTCCACTTT	CASSPRNGDGSPLHF	TRBV19	TRBJ1-6	NA	few
TGTGCCAGCAGCCAGGGACTAGCGGACAATGAGCAGTTCTTC	CASSQGLADNEQFF	TRBV7-2	TRBJ2-1	TRBD2	NA
TGTGCCAGCAGCCTTATCGGGACAGGGGCATTGGCTTTCTTT	CASSLIGTGALAFF	TRBV12-3/TRBV12-4	TRBJ1-1	TRBD1	many
TGTGCCAGCAGTCCCTCGAGAGGGCCTGAAGCTTTCTTT	CASSPSRGPEAFF	TRBV12-3/TRBV12-4	TRBJ1-1	NA	few
TGCAGCGTTGAAGGGGACGGAGCCTATGGCTACACCTTC	CSVEGDGAYGYTF	TRBV29-1	TRBJ1-2	NA	many
TGCAGTGCTAGAACTAGCGGGAGGACCGGGGAGCTGTTTTTT	CSARTSGRTGELFF	TRBV20-1	TRBJ2-2	TRBD2	once
TGTGCCAGCAGCCTCGGACGGGCCTATGGCTACACCTTC	CASSLGRAYGYTF	TRBV3-1	TRBJ1-2	NA	NA
TGTGCCAGCAGCTTGGTGGGGGTCGCGGGTAACACTGAAGCTTTCTTT	CASSLVGVAGNTEAFF	TRBV5-6	TRBJ1-1	NA	many
TGCGCCAGCATCGCAGGGGGTGGTTCGACTGAAGCTTTCTTT	CASIAGGGSTEAFF	TRBV5-1	TRBJ1-1	TRBD1	many
TGTGCCAGCAATCCGGGACAGGGCCAAAATCAGCCCCAGCATTTT	CASNPGQGQNQPQHF	TRBV6-1	TRBJ1-5	TRBD1	many
TGCGCCAGCAGCACGACCGGGGCCCTTATCGAGACCCAGTACTTC	CASSTTGALIETQYF	TRBV5-1	TRBJ2-5	NA	NA